The 10 T cell receptor beta chains below come from one sample, sequenced in a study of a mutant IDH1 vaccine in newly diagnosed glioma. The time point is: week 23, last vaccination. Mutant IDH1 20-mer peptide, at 300 ug, made up each vaccine dose, with topical imiquimod. No cognate antigen is known for these TCRs. Data came from immunoSEQ multiplex PCR; TCRdb stores just in-frame clones and leaves some out. The sample carries about 82,000 clones, 65% to 90% recorded once. This material consisted of PBMCs, taken from a glioma patient whose treatment included an IDH1 peptide vaccine. Receptor source: a man younger than 45 with glioma. Some clones in this sample may be carry-over from other donors' samples.

The chain recombines TRBV7-9 with TRBJ1-3; D unresolved. The germline CDR1 and CDR2 sequences are SEHNR and FQNEAQ (reference sequence). The V and J ends lost 2 bases and 0 bases respectively, with 11 bases between them. The length of the CDR3 is 16 residues. The CDR3 bases are TGTGCCAGCAGCTTAAGGCGGGCAAGCTCTGGAAACACCATATATTTT. Its protein is CASSLRRASSGNTIYF.

The V and J genes are TRBV18 and TRBJ1-2, with TRBD1 matching over 8 bases. Germline V gene data show CDR1 as KGHSH and CDR2 as LQKENI. The CDR3 contains 16 residues. With 0 bases clipped from V and 2 bases from J, the junction kept 5 bases outside the gene matches. The CDR3 DNA reads as TGTGCCAGCTCACCACCGACAGGGGTGTCGAACTATGGCTACACCTTC. Its translation is CASSPPTGVSNYGYTF.

The rearrangement joins TRBV7-9 to TRBJ2-1; D is possibly TRBD2 (6 bases). Germline CDR1 and CDR2: SEHNR and FQNEAQ (reference sequence). This CDR3 region has 14 residues. The V end lost 1 base, the J end lost 8 bases, and 12 bases lay between the germline ends. The DNA for the CDR3 is TGTGCCAGCAGCTTAGTTGGAGGGTCCCATGAGCAGTTCTTC. It is translated as CASSLVGGSHEQFF.

This chain joins TRBV29-1 and TRBJ1-1, with a weak D call TRBD1 (5 bases). Germline V CDR1 and CDR2: SQVTM, ANQGSEA. The V end was cut by 5 bases, the J end by 6 bases, with 13 bases between. This CDR3 is built from 12 residues. The DNA for the CDR3 is TGCAGCGTTTTTGGAGGCAGGGCTGAAGCTTTCTTT. It is translated as CSVFGGRAEAFF.

This chain joins TRBV4-2 and TRBJ2-7; possibly TRBD2 for D (5 bases). Trimming took off 4 bases at V and 2 bases at J, with 12 bases between the two ends. The CDR3 extends over 14 amino acids. The germline V gene has CDR1 LGHNA and CDR2 YNFKEQ. CDR3 coding DNA: TGTGCCAGCAGCCGAAGTAGCGCGGCCTACGAGCAGTACTTC. It encodes CASSRSSAAYEQYF.

The genes are TRBV5-6 and TRBJ1-5, with D tentatively TRBD1 (6 bases). The CDR3 sequence is 15 residues long. Trimming took off 4 bases at V and 5 bases at J, with 16 bases between the two ends. Per the germline V gene, CDR1 is SGHDT and CDR2 is YYEEEE. CDR3 DNA sequence: TGTGCCAGCAGCAGCTTGAAACAGGGTGATCAGCCCCAGCATTTT. It encodes CASSSLKQGDQPQHF.

The rearrangement joins TRBV10-1 to TRBJ2-2; the D is unclear. Germline values: CDR1 WNHNN, CDR2 SYGVQD (reference sequence). There are 13 residues in the CDR3. The germline V and J ends were trimmed by 9 bases and 6 bases, with 14 bases remaining between them. In DNA form, the CDR3 reads TGCGCCAGTCGAGCTGTTCCGTCCGGGGAGCTGTTTTTT. Translating it yields CASRAVPSGELFF.

V gene TRBV9 combines with J gene TRBJ2-1; unclear D gene. The CDR3 has 13 residues. Per the germline V gene, CDR1 is SGDLS and CDR2 is YYNGEE. V was shortened by 3 bases and J by 7 bases, with 11 bases between the two germline ends. CDR3 sequence (DNA): TGTGCCAGCAGCGAAGACCTGGGGAATGAGCAGTTCTTC. Residues: CASSEDLGNEQFF.

This chain links TRBV19 with TRBJ1-2, with D possibly TRBD1 on 5 matching bases. The CDR3 runs 17 residues. Between the trimmed V and J ends, which lost 3 bases and 1 base, there was a span of 18 bases. Germline V gene data show CDR1 as LNHDA and CDR2 as SQIVND (reference sequence). Here the CDR3 reads CASSMGTRTPVNYGYTF. The CDR3 bases are TGTGCCAGTAGTATGGGGACTCGGACACCAGTTAACTATGGCTACACCTTC.

The chain has TRBV2 and TRBJ1-1; 8 nucleotides match TRBD1. CDR3 length: 11 amino acids. Trimming cost V 8 bases and J 12 bases; bases outside gene matches: 8. Germline V gene lookup returns CDR1 SNHLY and CDR2 FYNNEI. Here the CDR3 reads CASGRTGLTFF. DNA of the CDR3: TGTGCCAGCGGCCGGACAGGGTTAACTTTCTTT. Using reference TRBV2 and TRBJ1-1 for the parts outside the CDR3, the full variable domain is EPEVTQTPSHQVTQMGQEVILRCVPISNHLYFYWYRQILGQKVEFLVSFYNNEISEKSEIFDDQFSVERPDGSNFTLKIRSTKLEDSAMYFCASGRTGLTFFGQGTRLTVV.